This T cell receptor (beta chain) is from a study of blood T cell repertoires in COVID-19 (dated by TCRdb to about 2020). About the full investigation: Samples covering the acute and convalescent phases of COVID-19 were provided by collaborators in the United States, Italy and Spain. The repertoires were released in a freely available public database meant as a resource for research on the immune response to SARS-CoV-2. Where available, HLA class I and class II types were obtained from metadata supplied by the sample provider rather than from assay-based typing. The prospective study material was composed of cDNA or gDNA derived from T cells, B-cell-depleted T cells, or PBMCs. Subjects who had been exposed to COVID-19, were actively infected with it, or had recovered from it provided the deeply sampled blood TCRbeta repertoires that made up the dataset. A de-identified subject ID, COVID-19 status, age in years and sex were almost always included in the sample metadata. The samples were drawn from two sources: the first 160 participants of the ongoing ImmuneRACE study, and fewer than 1,500 subjects contributed by 6 global collaborators.

Each collaborating institution followed its own protocols to collect whole blood in K2EDTA tubes. For TCRbeta analysis, collaborator samples were shipped as frozen whole blood, as isolated PBMCs, or as DNA extracted from either sample type. The germline V gene provides CDR1 SGHTA and CDR2 FQGTGA. For this chain, trimming is 5 bases at the V end and 0 bases at the J end, and the number of junction bases without a gene match is 3. The CDR3 runs 15 amino acids, cysteine and phenylalanine included. Just CDR3 DNA is preserved here, 45 bases in frame from base 1. Concerning this clone: No antigen is known for it. No per-base quality is available; no much larger clone lies one base away.

Beyond this particular receptor, the publication reports: Clinical and demographic metadata were provided uncurated, with the amount varying by source and participant.

TCRbeta CDR3 regions were amplified from genomic DNA by means of the immunoSEQ Assay, a bias-controlled multiplex PCR. Regarding the original processing steps: Nucleated cell counts per sample were estimated from amplification of reference gene primers within the assay. Sequence reads were collapsed and filtered to measure the absolute abundance of every unique TCRbeta CDR3 rearrangement. For each sample, productive Simpson clonality was calculated by taking the square root of Simpson's diversity index across productive rearrangements. In TCRdb, the immuneACCESS table is reduced to in-frame sequences with V and J assigned. These tables do not hold every clone; where another copy was compared, an unresolved V gene accounts for under half, and the others remain unexplained. For V, J and clone size, that table is used; D and trimming come from the DNA. In this sample the table shows roughly 330,000 clones, around four fifths of which occur a single time. Together, the top ten hold approximately 1.2% of the sample.

The TCR comes from a woman in her forties or fifties with acute or convalescent COVID-19. The chain is assembled from TRBV7-3 and TRBJ2-3; a stretch of 9 junction bases matches TRBD2. The sequencing sample was made of peripheral blood. Here the CDR3 is given as CASSVTSGSTDTQYF. The nucleotides are TGTGCCAGCAGCGTTACTAGCGGGAGCACAGATACGCAGTATTTT.